A single sample gave rise to the 12 T cell receptor beta chains below, sequenced in a study of OX40 agonist ivuxolimab in advanced cancers. TCRdb's copy holds only in-frame clones and misses some; the assay was immunoSEQ multiplex PCR. The repertoire holds 68,000 or so clones, with around 82% as singletons. The sample in question was CD4+ or CD8+ T cells sorted from blood, obtained in a trial of the OX40 agonist ivuxolimab. The receptors stem from an adult with an advanced solid tumor such as melanoma, head and neck, liver or kidney cancer.

The rearrangement links TRBV2 to TRBJ2-2; weak D call: TRBD2 (6 bases). This CDR3 region has 17 residues. Germline CDR1 is SNHLY and CDR2 is FYNNEI. V was cut by 5 bases and J by 4 bases, with 20 bases left in between. CDR3 region: CASSYGLGRSGTGELFF. In DNA form, the CDR3 reads TGTGCCAGCAGTTATGGGCTGGGGAGGTCGGGCACCGGGGAGCTGTTTTTT.

The gene calls are TRBV19 and TRBJ2-3; D uncertain. From germline, CDR1 is LNHDA and CDR2 SQIVND (reference sequence). CDR3 size: 15 residues. V gave up 4 bases and J gave up 4 bases, with 15 bases separating them. The CDR3 here is CASSRSGPEADTQYF. The CDR3 nucleotides are TGTGCCAGTAGTAGGTCGGGCCCCGAGGCAGATACGCAGTATTTT. Using reference TRBV19 and TRBJ2-3 for the parts outside the CDR3, the full variable domain is DGGITQSPKYLFRKEGQNVTLSCEQNLNHDAMYWYRQDPGQGLRLIYYSQIVNDFQKGDIAEGYSVSREKKESFPLTVTSAQKNPTAFYLCASSRSGPEADTQYFGPGTRLTVL.

The V call is TRBV21-1, the J call TRBJ2-7; no check of the table's D call, TRBD2, against the DNA was made. TRBV21-1 is a pseudogene. This CDR3 contains 13 residues. CDR3 DNA: TGTGCCAGCCACCGGGGGTATGGGCTCCCGCAGTACTTC. Its translation is CASHRGYGLPQYF.

The chain employs TRBV6-5 and TRBJ2-1, with unresolved D. The CDR3 is 15 residues long. Germline V lookup: CDR1 MNHEY, CDR2 SVGAGI. V was trimmed by 4 bases and J by 10 bases, leaving 20 bases between them. CDR3 loop: CASSSLGPTRWEQFF. Written as DNA, the CDR3 is TGTGCCAGCAGTTCCCTCGGACCCACTCGGTGGGAGCAGTTCTTC.

The chain has TRBV27 and TRBJ2-1; D is uncertain. Germline CDR1 reads MNHEY; CDR2 reads SMNVEV (reference sequence). The V and J ends lost 4 bases and 8 bases respectively, with 15 bases between them. The CDR3 spans 14 residues. CDR3 sequence: CASSYVGFEHEQFF. The CDR3 DNA follows: TGTGCCAGCAGTTATGTGGGGTTTGAACATGAGCAGTTCTTC.

The chain recombines TRBV28 with TRBJ2-7; TRBD1 or TRBD2 may be the D gene (5 bases each). V dropped 3 bases and J dropped 2 bases, with 11 bases sitting between them. CDR3 length equals 14 residues. Germline CDR1 reads MDHEN; CDR2 reads SYDVKM. CDR3 DNA sequence: TGTGCCAGCAGTTTGTCGGGGACGACCTACGAGCAGTACTTC. The encoded protein is CASSLSGTTYEQYF.

This clone was recorded only once. CDR3 nucleotides: TGTGCCAGCTCACCACCGACACCTAACACTGAAGCTTTCTTT. It is translated as CASSPPTPNTEAFF. The V and J genes are TRBV18 and TRBJ1-1; D gene ambiguous. The V end lost 0 bases, the J end lost 2 bases, and 7 bases lay between the germline ends. In germline, CDR1 is KGHSH, CDR2 LQKENI. The CDR3 consists of 14 residues.

This clone was seen just once. The chain has TRBV6-1 and TRBJ2-4; 9 bases map to TRBD2. The germline CDR1 and CDR2 sequences are MNHNS and SASEGT. The CDR3 runs to 14 residues. Germline trimming cut 7 bases from V and 5 bases from J; bases unmatched to any gene: 6. The CDR3 bases are TGTGCCAGCAATATAGCGGGAGCTGAAAACATTCAGTACTTC. Its protein is CASNIAGAENIQYF.

The rearrangement links TRBV5-6 to TRBJ2-3; D is undetermined. This CDR3 has 13 residues. The ends were cut back, 3 bases at V and 1 base at J, with 6 bases in the middle. Germline CDR1 and CDR2: SGHDT and YYEEEE. CDR3 residues: CASSWQGTDTQYF. The CDR3, as DNA: TGTGCCAGCAGCTGGCAGGGCACAGATACGCAGTATTTT.

The chain couples TRBV7-2 to TRBJ2-7; possible D gene TRBD2, 5 bases. Germline CDR1 is SGHTA and CDR2 is FQGNSA. V shed 5 bases and J shed 0 bases, with 14 bases lying between them. The CDR3 has 15 residues. DNA for the CDR3: TGTGCCAGCAGCACCAGAACCCGGGACTCCTACGAGCAGTACTTC. It yields the protein CASSTRTRDSYEQYF.

The chain has TRBV4-2 and TRBJ2-7; D gene unclear. V was shortened by 0 bases and J by 2 bases, with 8 bases between the two germline ends. This CDR3 has 14 amino acids. From germline, CDR1 is LGHNA and CDR2 YNFKEQ. The CDR3 sequence is CASSQDRVPYEQYF. The CDR3 DNA reads TGTGCCAGCAGCCAAGACCGGGTCCCCTACGAGCAGTACTTC.

This clone was found a few times. The chain has TRBV6-1 and TRBJ1-6; TRBD1 is a possible D gene (6 bases). The CDR3 runs 14 residues. Germline CDR1 is MNHNS and CDR2 is SASEGT. V lost 0 bases, J lost 14 bases, and 14 bases lay in between. DNA of the CDR3: TGTGCCAGCAGTGAAGCGCCGGGGGGGACAACCCTCCACTTT. Translating gives CASSEAPGGTTLHF.